The 10 T cell receptor beta chains listed next were all sequenced from one sample in a study of blood T cell repertoires in COVID-19. Using immunoSEQ multiplex PCR, the repertoire was profiled, and TCRdb retains in-frame clones only, with some absent. The sample lists about 160,000 clones, 60% to 85% occurring once. The material sequenced was peripheral blood. These receptor sequences come from a man between 60 and 70 years old with acute or convalescent COVID-19.

The chain joins TRBV7-9 to TRBJ1-4; TRBD1 matches at 9 bases. J was trimmed by 2 bases and V by 4 bases; bases with no gene match: 5. The CDR3 is 16 amino acids. Germline CDR1 SEHNR, CDR2 FQNEAQ (reference sequence). CDR3 in amino acids: CASSSRDRATNEKLFF. CDR3 DNA: TGTGCCAGCAGCTCAAGGGACAGGGCCACTAATGAAAAACTGTTTTTT.

This chain connects TRBV4-3 to TRBJ1-2, with D maybe TRBD1 (5 bases). In germline, CDR1 is LGHNA, CDR2 YSLEER. Trimming pared 1 base from V and 8 bases from J, leaving 20 bases between. The CDR3 loop spans 16 amino acids. The CDR3 DNA reads TGCGCCAGCAGCCAAGGAGCTTCGGGGGAAGTTGGAGGCTACACCTTC. Residues: CASSQGASGEVGGYTF.

The chain is built from TRBV9 and TRBJ2-3; 7 bases align to TRBD1. Germline values: CDR1 SGDLS, CDR2 YYNGEE. V lost 0 bases to trimming and J lost 2 bases; unmatched junction nucleotides: 3. The CDR3 loop spans 15 amino acids. CDR3 sequence (DNA): TGTGCCAGCAGCGTAGGAGACAGGGACACAGATACGCAGTATTTT. Translated, it gives CASSVGDRDTDTQYF.

The gene calls are TRBV5-6 and TRBJ2-7, with 12 bases matching TRBD1. There are 15 residues in the CDR3. With V trimmed by 2 bases and J by 6 bases, 6 bases remained unmatched. CDR1 SGHDT and CDR2 YYEEEE come from the germline V gene. CDR3 protein: CASSFVGTGGLEQYF. The CDR3 DNA sequence: TGTGCCAGCAGCTTCGTCGGGACAGGGGGCCTCGAGCAGTACTTC. Variable domain in full (rest from reference TRBV5-6 and TRBJ2-7): DAGVTQSPTHLIKTRGQQVTLRCSPKSGHDTVSWYQQALGQGPQFIFQYYEEEERQRGNFPDRFSGHQFPNYSSELNVNALLLGDSALYLCASSFVGTGGLEQYFGPGTRLTVT.

J is TRBJ1-2 and V is TRBV6-5; D remains unclear. Germline V CDR1 and CDR2: MNHEY, SVGAGI. The CDR3 extends over 11 amino acids. V was clipped by 8 bases and J by 4 bases, with 8 bases between them. The CDR3 nucleotides read TGTGCCAGCGGGCAGTTCTATGGCTACACCTTC. Translating gives CASGQFYGYTF.

This clone was observed a few times. J is TRBJ1-1 and V is TRBV6-5; the D is unclear. The V gene's germline CDR1 is MNHEY and CDR2 SVGAGI. Trimming pared 5 bases from V and 0 bases from J, leaving 13 bases between. The CDR3 has 15 amino acids. CDR3 sequence reads: CASSPQFGLNTEAFF. CDR3 nucleotide sequence: TGTGCCAGCAGTCCGCAGTTTGGTCTGAACACTGAAGCTTTCTTT.

The chain couples TRBV27 to TRBJ2-7, with TRBD2 identical over 12 bases. Trimming cost V 2 bases and J 6 bases; bases outside gene matches: 2. In germline, CDR1 is MNHEY, CDR2 SMNVEV (reference sequence). The CDR3 runs 14 residues. CDR3 nucleotides: TGTGCCAGCAGTTTAACTAGCGGGGGGATCGAGCAGTACTTC. Protein: CASSLTSGGIEQYF.

The chain couples TRBV6-5 to TRBJ2-3; 7 nucleotides line up with TRBD2. CDR3 length: 13 amino acids. The ends lost 6 bases at V and 4 bases at J; junction bases unmatched: 4. The germline gives CDR1 MNHEY, CDR2 SVGAGI. The CDR3 spells CASRVGGADTQYF. CDR3 bases: TGTGCCAGCAGGGTGGGGGGGGCAGATACGCAGTATTTT.

The genes are TRBV11-2 and TRBJ1-5; no clear D gene. The CDR3 consists of 15 residues. V lost 1 base to trimming and J lost 7 bases, with 14 bases between them. Germline V gives CDR1 SGHAT, CDR2 FQNNGV. CDR3 DNA: TGTGCCAGCAGCTTAGGTGTCGGCCCGGGACAGCCCCAGCATTTT. Protein product: CASSLGVGPGQPQHF.

The chain employs TRBV6-5 and TRBJ1-2; D is perhaps TRBD1 (6 bases). Germline loops: CDR1 MNHEY, CDR2 SVGAGI. The CDR3 consists of 15 residues. With 6 bases removed from V and 4 bases from J, the gap between germline ends came to 18 bases. CDR3 sequence reads: CASSLQPRTAYGYTF. In DNA form, the CDR3 reads TGTGCCAGCAGCCTACAACCACGGACAGCCTATGGCTACACCTTC.